This T cell receptor beta chain was sequenced for a study of T-cell reconstitution after alpha-beta-depleted transplantation in children listed by TCRdb under 2016. Notes on the research overall: The study quantitatively tracked T-cell immune reconstitution after TCRalphabeta/CD19-depleted allogeneic hematopoietic cell transplantation in children using TCR repertoire profiling. Study-wide findings and limitations: The apparently early alphabetaT-cell count recovery about two months after transplant was reportedly dependent on only several hundred rapidly expanded clones derived from non-depleted graft cells. In some patients, the high TCRbeta diversity seen at day 60 was put down to recipient T cells and intrathymic progenitors that had survived conditioning. Over the following months the frequencies of hyperexpanded clones went down, and after one year T-cell counts and TCRbeta diversity were mostly credited to newly produced T cells.

The CDR3 numbers 12 residues from cysteine through phenylalanine. The DNA shown is the 36-base CDR3, in frame from base 1. CDR1 and CDR2, per the germline V gene (reference sequence), are DFQATT and SNEGSKA. Trimming removed 2 bases from V and 2 bases from J, leaving 1 base between the germline ends. The library was prepared using PCR. TCRdb records Illumina HiSeq 2500 as the sequencer. Molecular barcoding was employed in the preparation of TCR libraries, with unique molecular identifiers being used to normalize TCRbeta repertoire quantification. In TCRdb, the public reads were trimmed at Q25 with fastp and aligned with MiXCR, with productive beta chains retained. Each record represents a unique CDR3 protein, reported with the most common genes and DNA among its rows. The sample table shows around 370,000 distinct CDR3 sequences, and around 15% are seen once. Around 43% of the sample comes from the top ten.

This clonotype has only a few counts. This clone's antigen is unknown. No much larger clonotype is one base removed from it; base qualities were not supplied. The treatment or condition label, read with the paper, signifies: allogeneic hematopoietic cell transplantation with graft depleted of TCRalphabeta T cells and CD19 B cells. TCRalphabeta/CD19-depleted allogeneic hematopoietic cell grafts were given to the transplant recipients, all of whom were children. This chain is built from TRBV20-1 and TRBJ2-6, with the D gene too uncertain to name. The sequence derives from a male patient aged 2-15 years who had a stem cell transplant for acute lymphoblastic leukemia, so the T cells may come from the graft donor. The sample here was PBMCs, mostly from graft donor cells, taken 360 days after TCRalphabeta/CD19-depleted stem cell transplant. The CDR3 reads as follows: CSARPGANVLTF. The bases read TGCAGTGCTAGACCTGGGGCCAACGTCCTGACTTTC.